Described below is a single T cell receptor (beta chain) sequence and its context. No antigen is known for it. The V and J ends lost 4 bases and 6 bases respectively, with 10 bases between them. Germline loops: CDR1 MNHEY, CDR2 SVGAGI. The CDR3 loop spans 12 amino acids. Measured with immunoSEQ multiplex PCR; TCRdb has only the in-frame clones, and not every one. The table lists approximately 120,000 clones, 88% of them singletons, with roughly 13% in the top ten. This sample was taken from a study of T cell responses to AZD1222 COVID-19 vaccine. Points from the study as a whole: In the spike-specific TCR repertoire, nearly half reportedly target unmutated variant regions. Spike was spanned by vaccine-associated CD4 TCRs, which were dominant at 160-218 and 743-854. Clonal diversity may have been underestimated in mostly white British donors. Without day 14 samples, only post-peak T cell repertoires were studied.

This chain links TRBV6-5 with TRBJ2-7; TRBD1 is a possible D gene (5 bases). Sequences were derived from peripheral blood, sampled on day 0 of MenACWY control vaccination. This TCR derives from an adult in good health. CDR3 sequence reads: CASSWGPSEQYF. The CDR3 bases are TGTGCCAGCAGTTGGGGCCCCTCCGAGCAGTACTTC.